Presented here are 25 T cell receptor beta chains from one specimen sequenced in a study of T cells after somatic rescue of genetic block. Profiling relied on immunoSEQ multiplex PCR, and the TCRdb table lists in-frame clones only, not all of them. Of about 72,000 clones in the sample, just over 90% were seen once. The specimen was peripheral blood mononuclear cells (PBMCs). These receptors originate from a man aged 25-45 years.

This clone was seen a single time. The chain uses TRBV6-1 and TRBJ2-5; TRBD2 matches at 7 bases. The CDR3 totals 14 residues. V gave up 7 bases and J gave up 3 bases; unmatched junction bases: 8. The germline V gene encodes CDR1 MNHNS and CDR2 SASEGT. This chain's CDR3 is CASTFAAGEETQYF. DNA for the CDR3: TGTGCCAGCACCTTTGCGGCGGGGGAAGAGACCCAGTACTTC.

V gene TRBV11-3 combines with J gene TRBJ2-2; D is perhaps TRBD1 (6 bases). CDR3 length equals 15 residues. Trimming stripped 5 bases from V and 5 bases from J, with 15 bases between. Germline CDR1 and CDR2: SGHNT and YENEEA. This CDR3 is CASSPDSLRTGELFF. In DNA, the CDR3 is TGTGCCAGCAGCCCGGACAGTTTGCGGACCGGGGAGCTGTTTTTT.

The chain is built from TRBV4-1 and TRBJ2-7, with 13 nucleotides matching TRBD2. Germline V lookup: CDR1 MGHRA, CDR2 YSYEKL. The CDR3 spans 18 residues. V lost 0 bases and J lost 1; bases outside the gene matches: 6. The DNA of the CDR3 is TGCGCCAGCAGCCAAGAAAGGGGACTAGCGGGAAAATCCTACGAGCAGTACTTC. Its translation: CASSQERGLAGKSYEQYF.

The chain links TRBV19 to TRBJ1-5, with D tentatively TRBD1 (6 bases). This CDR3 contains 21 residues. Trimming cost V 3 bases and J 1 base, with 28 bases left between them. Germline V gene lookup returns CDR1 LNHDA and CDR2 SQIVND (reference sequence). The CDR3 DNA reads as TGTGCCAGTAGTATCGGGCTGGACATGAACAACCCCGACAGGAGCAATCAGCCCCAGCATTTT. Protein product: CASSIGLDMNNPDRSNQPQHF.

The V gene is TRBV20-1, the J gene TRBJ1-1; D gene unclear. The CDR3 contains 11 residues. V was cut by 1 base and J by 11 bases, with 11 bases left in between. CDR1 DFQATT and CDR2 SNEGSKA come from the germline V gene (reference sequence). CDR3 sequence reads: CSARAPGGAFF. Written as DNA, the CDR3 is TGCAGTGCTAGAGCCCCGGGTGGGGCTTTCTTT.

The chain links TRBV5-8 to TRBJ1-6; a possible D gene is TRBD1 (6 bases). There are 16 residues in the CDR3. The germline V and J ends were trimmed by 0 bases and 7 bases, with 14 bases remaining between them. Per the germline V gene, CDR1 is SGHTS and CDR2 is YDEGEE. CDR3: CASSLVSTGTNSPLHF. The CDR3 nucleotides read TGTGCCAGCAGCTTGGTATCCACAGGGACCAATTCACCCCTCCACTTT.

CDR3 DNA sequence: TGTGCCAGCAGAGAGGCTAGCGGGAGCCGCGAAACCGGGGAGCTGTTTTTT. It is translated as CASREASGSRETGELFF. The chain couples TRBV7-9 to TRBJ2-2; 10 bases are shared with TRBD2. The length of the CDR3 is 17 residues. Germline V CDR1 and CDR2: SEHNR, FQNEAQ (reference sequence). Trimming at V came to 6 bases and at J to 5 bases, leaving 12 bases not matched to a gene.

V gene TRBV7-9 combines with J gene TRBJ2-7, with 10 bases that match TRBD1. J was trimmed by 0 bases and V by 5 bases; bases with no gene match: 4. The CDR3 extends over 15 amino acids. Per the germline V gene, CDR1 is SEHNR and CDR2 is FQNEAQ (reference sequence). CDR3 region: CASSQDRGSSYEQYF. For the CDR3, the DNA is TGTGCCAGCAGCCAGGACAGGGGGAGCTCCTACGAGCAGTACTTC.

This clone showed up just once. This chain links TRBV4-2 with TRBJ2-5; D possibly corresponds to TRBD2 (6 bases). The V end was cut by 0 bases, the J end by 5 bases, with 13 bases between. The germline V gene has CDR1 LGHNA and CDR2 YNFKEQ. This CDR3 contains 15 residues. CDR3 sequence reads: CASSQDGGVPETQYF. CDR3 nucleotides: TGTGCCAGCAGCCAAGATGGCGGGGTACCGGAGACCCAGTACTTC.

The rearrangement joins TRBV19 to TRBJ2-1; D is perhaps TRBD1 or TRBD2 (5 bases each). The CDR3 length is 12 residues. Germline V gene lookup returns CDR1 LNHDA and CDR2 SQIVND (reference sequence). Between the trimmed V and J ends, which lost 1 base and 10 bases, there was a span of 8 bases. DNA of the CDR3: TGTGCCAGTAGTATAGTTCGGGGCGAGCAGTTCTTC. Translating it yields CASSIVRGEQFF.

V is TRBV20-1 and J is TRBJ2-5, with no clear D. CDR1 is DFQATT, CDR2 SNEGSKA, per germline (reference sequence). Trimming removed 3 bases at V and 4 bases at J, with 6 bases between. The CDR3 is 11 amino acids. CDR3 protein: CSASARETQYF. CDR3 DNA: TGCAGTGCTAGTGCTAGAGAGACCCAGTACTTC.

The chain carries TRBV2 and TRBJ2-2; 12 nucleotides match TRBD1. Germline loops: CDR1 SNHLY, CDR2 FYNNEI. This CDR3 contains 18 residues. Losses at the gene ends were 6 bases for V and 3 bases for J; bases not matched to a gene: 11. The CDR3 nucleotides are TGTGCCAGCAGAGTCCTCCGGGACAGGGGGCCGGACACCGGGGAGCTGTTTTTT. This gives the protein CASRVLRDRGPDTGELFF.

The CDR3 region has the DNA TGCGCCAGCAGCTTGGCCGGGACAGGGGTTGGAAACACCATATATTTT. It translates to CASSLAGTGVGNTIYF. The V call is TRBV5-1, the J call TRBJ1-3, with 10 bases matching TRBD1. V was pared by 0 bases and J by 3 bases, with 3 bases of the junction left unmatched. The CDR3 spans 16 residues. CDR1 and CDR2 from the germline V gene are SGHRS and YFSETQ.

The rearrangement links TRBV21-1 to TRBJ2-1; the D segment call TRBD2 is taken from the table without a DNA check. TRBV21-1 is shown as a pseudogene. This CDR3 contains 18 residues. The DNA for the CDR3 is TGTGCCAGCAGCAAAGCGTTCTTAGCGGGAGTGTCCTACAATGAGCAGTTCTTC. This translates into CASSKAFLAGVSYNEQFF.

This chain connects TRBV30 to TRBJ1-2, with TRBD1 identical over 8 bases. V shed 8 bases and J 2 bases; nucleotides not matched to a gene: 7. The CDR3 is 13 amino acids. Germline CDR1 is GTSNPN and CDR2 is SVGIG (reference sequence). The CDR3 bases are TGTGCCACACAGGGGGGAAGAAACTATGGCTACACCTTC. Its translation is CATQGGRNYGYTF.

The chain's CDR3 is CASNPREGHEQFF. CDR3 DNA: TGTGCCAGTAATCCCCGGGAGGGCCATGAGCAGTTCTTC. J is TRBJ2-1 and V is TRBV19; 8 positions agree with TRBD2. The length of the CDR3 is 13 residues. Germline trimming cut 7 bases from V and 8 bases from J; bases unmatched to any gene: 7. Germline V gives CDR1 LNHDA, CDR2 SQIVND (reference sequence).

The V call is TRBV29-1, the J call TRBJ2-5; D uncertain. This CDR3 is built from 12 residues. The germline gives CDR1 SQVTM, CDR2 ANQGSEA. Trimming took 6 bases from V and 1 from J, leaving 9 bases between them. CDR3: CSVTWGQETQYF. CDR3 in DNA: TGCAGCGTAACCTGGGGCCAAGAGACCCAGTACTTC.

The genes are TRBV10-1 and TRBJ2-3, with D possibly TRBD2 on 5 matching bases. V was shortened by 4 bases and J by 0 bases, with 11 bases between the two germline ends. The CDR3 covers 15 residues. Per germline, CDR1 WNHNN and CDR2 SYGVQD (reference sequence). The CDR3 DNA sequence: TGCGCCAGCAGTGTGAGGGCGGAAAGCACAGATACGCAGTATTTT. Translation gives CASSVRAESTDTQYF.

The chain links TRBV4-2 to TRBJ2-1; 9 bases map to TRBD2. This CDR3 spans 19 amino acids. CDR1 LGHNA and CDR2 YNFKEQ come from the germline V gene. V lost 2 bases and J lost 0; bases outside the gene matches: 11. CDR3 nucleotides: TGTGCCAGCAGCCAACCCACCCCTCTAGCGGGAATCTCCTACAATGAGCAGTTCTTC. This codes for CASSQPTPLAGISYNEQFF.

This chain connects TRBV11-2 to TRBJ2-2, with 7 bases identical to TRBD1. CDR1 is SGHAT, CDR2 FQNNGV, per germline. V shed 2 bases, J shed 7 bases, and the junction held 1 base outside the gene matches. The CDR3 has 13 residues. As DNA, the CDR3 is TGTGCCAGCAGCTTAACAGGGGTCGGGGAGCTGTTTTTT. It encodes CASSLTGVGELFF.

The chain couples TRBV2 to TRBJ1-1; D gene uncertain. The V end was cut by 5 bases, the J end by 2 bases, with 9 bases between. The CDR3 runs to 13 residues. From germline, CDR1 is SNHLY and CDR2 FYNNEI. The CDR3, as DNA: TGTGCCAGCAGTCTTTCGACAAACACTGAAGCTTTCTTT. Protein: CASSLSTNTEAFF.

The rearrangement uses TRBV18 and TRBJ2-3, with 7 bases fitting TRBD2. V trimming: 0 bases; J trimming: 2 bases; junction bases outside the gene matches: 8. The CDR3 is made up of 17 amino acids. CDR1 KGHSH and CDR2 LQKENI come from the germline V gene. CDR3 protein: CASSPPPGLVLTDTQYF. The CDR3 bases are TGTGCCAGCTCACCACCCCCCGGACTAGTTCTCACAGATACGCAGTATTTT.

The rearrangement links TRBV27 to TRBJ1-1; the D is unclear. This CDR3 comprises 13 residues. Between the trimmed V and J ends, which lost 2 bases and 1 base, there was a span of 5 bases. In germline, CDR1 is MNHEY, CDR2 SMNVEV (reference sequence). CDR3 loop: CASSLRTNTEAFF. CDR3 DNA sequence: TGTGCCAGCAGTTTAAGGACGAACACTGAAGCTTTCTTT.

This clone was counted once. The chain employs TRBV28 and TRBJ2-1; 8 positions match TRBD2. V trimming: 5 bases; J trimming: 7 bases; junction bases outside the gene matches: 10. CDR1 and CDR2 from the germline V gene are MDHEN and SYDVKM. The CDR3 runs to 15 residues. CDR3: CASSPLRGGWNEQFF. For the CDR3, the DNA is TGTGCCAGCAGTCCCCTCCGGGGGGGATGGAATGAGCAGTTCTTC.

The chain carries TRBV6-4 and TRBJ1-4; D is unresolved. Germline V CDR1 and CDR2: MRHNA, SNTAGT. Trimming removed 5 bases from V and 5 bases from J, with 9 bases in between. There are 13 residues in the CDR3. CDR3 protein: CASSRQQNEKLFF. CDR3 in DNA: TGTGCCAGCAGTAGGCAGCAAAATGAAAAACTGTTTTTT.